These 26 T cell receptor beta chains originate from one sample sequenced in a study of identical twins' blood T cells (dated by TCRdb to the early 2010s). Library creation used 5' RACE. The instrument given in TCRdb is Illumina Genome Analyzer IIx. TCRdb itself trimmed the public reads at Q25 with fastp, ran MiXCR and retained productive beta chains. All rows with the same CDR3 protein become a single entry with the most common DNA and genes. The sample includes 400,000 or so distinct CDR3 sequences, with over 25% observed a single time. About 6% of the sample lies in the top ten. The sequenced material came from PBMCs. All receptors derive from a woman aged 18-55 years in good health.

The V call is TRBV12-3 or TRBV12-4, the J call TRBJ2-7; D possibly corresponds to TRBD1 (6 bases). The V gene lost 6 bases and the J gene lost 5 bases, with 14 bases spanning the gap. The CDR3 is made up of 13 amino acids. In DNA, the CDR3 is TGTGCCAGCAGCTGGGACAAGCTACACGAGCAGTACTTC. This codes for CASSWDKLHEQYF.

Many counts were recorded for this clonotype. This chain connects TRBV20-1 to TRBJ2-7; no definite D call. This CDR3 spans 13 amino acids. Trimming stripped 2 bases from V and 2 bases from J, with 10 bases between. Germline V lookup: CDR1 DFQATT, CDR2 SNEGSKA (reference sequence). As DNA, the CDR3 is TGCAGTGCTAGAAACATTTTGACCTACGAGCAGTACTTC. Protein: CSARNILTYEQYF.

This clonotype was seen ten or more times. The chain uses TRBV10-3 and TRBJ1-3; D is ambiguous. There are 15 residues in the CDR3. The germline V gene encodes CDR1 ENHRY and CDR2 SYGVKD. Trimming shortened V by 6 bases and J by 0 bases, and 12 bases separated the two germline ends. The CDR3 region is CAIRREGHSGNTIYF. The DNA of the CDR3 is TGTGCCATCAGGAGGGAGGGCCACTCTGGAAACACCATATATTTT.

This clonotype was seen repeatedly, ten times or more. The rearrangement joins TRBV29-1 to TRBJ2-2, with TRBD1 matching over 8 bases. This CDR3 comprises 15 residues. The germline gives CDR1 SQVTM, CDR2 ANQGSEA. With 4 bases clipped from V and 2 bases from J, the junction kept 6 bases outside the gene matches. The chain's CDR3 is CSVVRDRTNTGELFF. The CDR3, as DNA: TGCAGCGTTGTGAGGGACAGGACTAACACCGGGGAGCTGTTTTTT.

Comment on this clonotype: Given a much more abundant clone one base away, this may be a read error. The V call is TRBV20-1, the J call TRBJ2-1; 15 positions match TRBD2. Germline loops: CDR1 DFQATT, CDR2 SNEGSKA (reference sequence). The CDR3 runs to 16 residues. CDR3 coding DNA: TGCAGTGCTAGAACCGGACTAGCGGGAGGGCCCCATGAGCAGTCCTTC. It codes for CSARTGLAGGPHEQSF.

A few counts support this clonotype. The chain is built from TRBV2 and TRBJ2-1; no reliable D call. Trimming took 7 bases from V and 5 from J, leaving 6 bases between them. CDR1 and CDR2 (germline): SNHLY, FYNNEI. There are 11 residues in the CDR3. In DNA form, the CDR3 reads TGTGCCAGCACCGGGCACAATGAGCAGTTCTTC. This encodes CASTGHNEQFF.

This clonotype appeared a few times. The gene calls are TRBV4-2 and TRBJ1-4; TRBD1 aligns across 8 bases. This CDR3 region has 15 residues. V shed 3 bases, J shed 4 bases, and the junction held 4 bases outside the gene matches. Germline assignment: CDR1 LGHNA and CDR2 YNFKEQ. CDR3 residues: CASSQETGVNEKLFF. As DNA, the CDR3 is TGTGCCAGCAGCCAGGAGACAGGGGTTAATGAAAAACTGTTTTTT.

As concerns this clonotype: Germline and junction disagree at one end, which may indicate a read error. The CDR3 loop is CASGGMFPTSF. The DNA for the CDR3 is TGTGCCAGCGGGGGCATGTTTCCCACCTCTTTC. The J gene is TRBJ1-2, the V gene TRBV19, with a tentative D call TRBD1 (6 bases). This CDR3 has 11 amino acids. Germline CDR1 reads LNHDA; CDR2 reads SQIVND (reference sequence).

This clonotype was counted between two and nine times. V gene TRBV7-9 combines with J gene TRBJ1-4; 7 nucleotides align to TRBD1. Per germline, CDR1 SEHNR and CDR2 FQNEAQ (reference sequence). This CDR3 has 14 residues. Trimming removed 5 bases from V and 5 bases from J; junction bases left unmatched: 5. The DNA for the CDR3 is TGTGCCAGCAGCGACCCGACAGGGAATGAAAAACTGTTTTTT. Its translation is CASSDPTGNEKLFF.

This clonotype was seen many times. The CDR3 nucleotides read TGCGCCAGCAGCCCGGGAGGGAGTGGCACAGATACGCAGTATTTT. Protein: CASSPGGSGTDTQYF. The genes are TRBV5-1 and TRBJ2-3, with TRBD2 identical over 8 bases. CDR3 length equals 15 residues. Germline V gene data show CDR1 as SGHRS and CDR2 as YFSETQ. V lost 4 bases, J lost 1 base, and 5 bases stayed unmatched.

V gene TRBV7-9 combines with J gene TRBJ1-1, with D unclear. Germline assignment: CDR1 SEHNR and CDR2 FQNEAQ (reference sequence). Trimming stripped 0 bases from V and 1 base from J, with 6 bases between. This CDR3 comprises 14 residues. The CDR3 coding sequence is TGTGCCAGCAGCTTAGCGGGGTCGAACACTGAAGCTTTCTTT. Encoded protein: CASSLAGSNTEAFF.

Concerning this clonotype itself: Given a much more abundant clone one base away, this may be a read error. The chain uses TRBV21-1 and TRBJ2-7; TRBD1 is the table's D call, not checked against the DNA. TRBV21-1 is flagged as a pseudogene. CDR3 size: 15 residues. CDR3 coding DNA: TGTGCCAGCATTGGACAGGGATCGATCTCCTACGAGCAGTACTTC. Protein sequence: CASIGQGSISYEQYF.

V gene TRBV20-1 combines with J gene TRBJ1-5; D not certain. The germline CDR1 and CDR2 sequences are DFQATT and SNEGSKA (reference sequence). This CDR3 is built from 13 residues. With 5 bases removed from V and 4 bases from J, the gap between germline ends came to 12 bases. The CDR3 region is CSAGSGVNQPQHF. The CDR3 nucleotides are TGCAGTGCTGGCAGCGGGGTTAATCAGCCCCAGCATTTT.

The rearrangement uses TRBV11-2 and TRBJ1-1; maybe TRBD1 (6 bases). V shed 0 bases and J shed 1 base, with 9 bases lying between them. The CDR3 runs to 15 residues. The germline V gene has CDR1 SGHAT and CDR2 FQNNGV. The CDR3 coding sequence is TGTGCCAGCAGCTTAGATGGGACAAAGAACACTGAAGCTTTCTTT. Amino acid sequence: CASSLDGTKNTEAFF. The full variable domain, in which reference TRBV11-2 and TRBJ1-1 provide the parts outside the CDR3, is EAGVAQSPRYKIIEKRQSVAFWCNPISGHATLYWYQQILGQGPKLLIQFQNNGVVDDSQLPKDRFSAERLKGVDSTLKIQPAKLEDSAVYLCASSLDGTKNTEAFFGQGTRLTVV.

Comment on this clonotype: An end of the junction does not agree with germline; a read error may underlie this. This chain connects TRBV29-1 to TRBJ2-7, with D uncertain. CDR1 is SQVTM, CDR2 ANQGSEA, per germline. This CDR3 region has 10 residues. The CDR3 DNA is TGCAGCGTTGGTCTCTACGAGCGGTACTTC. As protein: CSVGLYERYF.

The chain links TRBV5-1 to TRBJ2-3; possibly TRBD1 for D (5 bases). Between the trimmed V and J ends, which lost 0 bases and 8 bases, there was a span of 13 bases. The CDR3 loop spans 14 amino acids. Germline V CDR1 and CDR2: SGHRS, YFSETQ. The CDR3 sequence: CASSLARVTGTQYF. The CDR3 nucleotides read TGCGCCAGCAGCTTGGCCAGGGTAACGGGTACGCAGTATTTT.

In the case of this clonotype: A read error may account for a junction end that differs from germline. The V and J genes are TRBV7-9 and TRBJ1-1; possibly TRBD1 for D (5 bases). The CDR3 covers 13 residues. Germline values: CDR1 SEHNR, CDR2 FQNEAQ (reference sequence). The CDR3 bases are TGTACCAGCAGAACCAGGGTGGACACTGAAGCTTTCTTT. It specifies CTSRTRVDTEAFF.

This chain links TRBV20-1 with TRBJ1-2; D unresolved. The CDR3 is 13 residues long. The V end lost 0 bases, the J end lost 7 bases, and 12 bases lay between the germline ends. Germline CDR1 reads DFQATT; CDR2 reads SNEGSKA (reference sequence). As DNA, the CDR3 is TGCAGTGCTAGAGATCTGCCCGGGGTTGGCTACACCTTC. Its protein is CSARDLPGVGYTF.

The gene calls are TRBV7-2 and TRBJ1-5, with unresolved D. There are 13 residues in the CDR3. Germline assignment: CDR1 SGHTA and CDR2 FQGNSA. V was trimmed by 5 bases and J by 3 bases, leaving 8 bases between them. The CDR3 region is CASSVYLNQPQHF. The CDR3 nucleotides are TGTGCCAGCAGCGTCTACCTCAATCAGCCCCAGCATTTT. Complete variable domain (other parts from reference TRBV7-2 and TRBJ1-5): GAGVSQSPSNKVTEKGKDVELRCDPISGHTALYWYRQSLGQGLEFLIYFQGNSAPDKSGLPSDRFSAERTGGSVSTLTIQRTQQEDSAVYLCASSVYLNQPQHFGDGTRLSIL.

In regard to this clonotype: A junction end diverges from the germline sequence, so it may reflect a read error. The DNA of the CDR3 is TGCGCCAGCAGCTTGGTTCCGGGTTGGGACACTGAAACTTTCTTT. Encoded protein: CASSLVPGWDTETFF. J is TRBJ1-1 and V is TRBV5-1; D perhaps matches TRBD1 (6 bases). The CDR3 length is 15 residues. The germline V gene has CDR1 SGHRS and CDR2 YFSETQ.

The genes are TRBV7-8 and TRBJ2-1; D perhaps matches TRBD1 (7 bases). The CDR3 runs to 17 residues. CDR1 and CDR2 from the germline V gene are SGHVS and FQNEAQ. The V and J ends lost 1 base and 5 bases respectively, with 18 bases between them. The chain's CDR3 is CASSLETTGRFHNEQFF. CDR3 DNA: TGTGCCAGCAGCTTAGAGACGACAGGGAGGTTCCACAATGAGCAGTTCTTC.

The V and J genes are TRBV29-1 and TRBJ1-1, with no clear D. Germline V gene lookup returns CDR1 SQVTM and CDR2 ANQGSEA. The CDR3 covers 12 residues. V gave up 5 bases and J gave up 0 bases, with 7 bases separating them. CDR3 coding DNA: TGCAGCGTTAATAAACTGAACACTGAAGCTTTCTTT. Translation gives CSVNKLNTEAFF.

The CDR3 DNA sequence: TGTGCCAGCTCACCCCCAGATCAGCCCCAGCATTTT. Amino acids: CASSPPDQPQHF. The gene calls are TRBV18 and TRBJ1-5; D is unclear. Germline CDR1 and CDR2: KGHSH and LQKENI. The CDR3 covers 12 residues. Trimming took off 3 bases at V and 5 bases at J, with 5 bases between the two ends. The variable domain in full, completed from reference TRBV18 and TRBJ1-5, reads NAGVMQNPRHLVRRRGQEARLRCSPMKGHSHVYWYRQLPEEGLKFMVYLQKENIIDESGMPKERFSAEFPKEGPSILRIQQVVRGDSAAYFCASSPPDQPQHFGDGTRLSIL.

This clonotype was counted between two and nine times. The V and J genes are TRBV11-2 and TRBJ2-1, with 15 nucleotides matching TRBD2. The CDR3 length is 13 residues. Germline trimming cut 5 bases from V and 14 bases from J; bases unmatched to any gene: 4. The germline V gene encodes CDR1 SGHAT and CDR2 FQNNGV. This CDR3 reads CASSIRTSGGEFF. The CDR3 nucleotides read TGTGCCAGCAGCATCAGGACTAGCGGGGGGGAGTTCTTC.

Regarding this clonotype: One end of the junction does not line up with germline, which may come from a read error. The gene calls are TRBV19 and TRBJ2-3; perhaps D is TRBD1 or TRBD2 (5 bases each). CDR3 size: 17 residues. Germline V gene lookup returns CDR1 LNHDA and CDR2 SQIVND (reference sequence). CDR3 loop: CASSRGSGLAQEATQYF. In nucleotides, the CDR3 is TGTGCGAGTAGTCGAGGGTCGGGGCTAGCACAGGAGGCTACGCAGTATTTT. The whole variable domain, remainder taken from reference TRBV19 and TRBJ2-3, is DGGITQSPKYLFRKEGQNVTLSCEQNLNHDAMYWYRQDPGQGLRLIYYSQIVNDFQKGDIAEGYSVSREKKESFPLTVTSAQKNPTAFYLCASSRGSGLAQEATQYFGPGTRLTVL.

This clonotype was detected only a few times. The chain couples TRBV20-1 to TRBJ1-3; D remains ambiguous. Trimming removed 0 bases from V and 8 bases from J, with 8 bases in between. Germline V lookup: CDR1 DFQATT, CDR2 SNEGSKA (reference sequence). The CDR3 spans 12 residues. CDR3 in amino acids: CSARDSWDTIYF. In nucleotides, the CDR3 is TGCAGTGCTAGAGATTCATGGGACACCATATATTTT.